This TCR beta chain appears in the sequencing data of a study of post-analysis software for immune sequencing data. The library was made from cDNA and included unique molecular identifiers. Some 500,000 cDNA molecules were obtained per 1 to 10 million input T cells. TCRdb called the PCR reads again in MiXCR, with one record for every CDR3 protein. The sample shows fewer than 700,000 distinct CDR3 sequences, 44% of them seen only once. The CDR3 runs to 13 residues. Germline-derived CDR1 and CDR2 are SGHTA and FQGNSA. V lost 5 bases to trimming and J lost 5 bases, with 12 bases between them. With regard to this clonotype: The antigen is unknown.

Study conclusions and caveats: Among roughly five TRBV segments more frequent in patients than controls were TRBV5-6, TRBV5-1 and TRBV20-1. Controls had significantly higher normalized Chao1 diversity than multiple sclerosis patients.

The receptor was isolated from a girl aged 5 to 17 with multiple sclerosis. The chain uses TRBV7-2 and TRBJ1-2, with TRBD1 as a possible D gene (5 bases). Source material: blood. The CDR3 here is CASSRGYLYGYTF. CDR3 DNA sequence: TGTGCCAGCAGCCGGGGGTATTTGTATGGCTACACCTTC.